One and the same sample provided the 13 T cell receptor beta chains below, sequenced in a study of blood T cell repertoires in COVID-19. Assay: immunoSEQ multiplex PCR; the TCRdb copy retains only in-frame clones and omits some. Found here are about 46,000 clones, about 84% of them singletons; the top ten hold just over 8.5%. The sample was peripheral blood. The receptors stem from a man aged 60 to 69 with acute or convalescent COVID-19.

The V gene is TRBV11-2, the J gene TRBJ2-7; D unclear. V lost 0 bases and J lost 2, with 11 bases in between. This CDR3 comprises 15 residues. Germline values: CDR1 SGHAT, CDR2 FQNNGV. For the CDR3, the DNA is TGTGCCAGCAGCTTAGATTTATACGGTACCTACGAGCAGTACTTC. This gives the protein CASSLDLYGTYEQYF.

The chain recombines TRBV5-5 with TRBJ1-1; D unresolved. V lost 1 base to trimming and J lost 0 bases, with 16 bases between them. The CDR3 totals 17 residues. Germline loops: CDR1 SGHKS, CDR2 YYEKEE (reference sequence). CDR3 amino acids: CASSLLMVTVMNTEAFF. CDR3 in DNA: TGTGCCAGCAGCTTGTTGATGGTCACAGTAATGAACACTGAAGCTTTCTTT. The whole variable domain, remainder taken from reference TRBV5-5 and TRBJ1-1, is DAGVTQSPTHLIKTRGQQVTLRCSPISGHKSVSWYQQVLGQGPQFIFQYYEKEERGRGNFPDRFSARQFPNYSSELNVNALLLGDSALYLCASSLLMVTVMNTEAFFGQGTRLTVV.

The V and J genes are TRBV30 and TRBJ1-1; unclear D gene. V lost 2 bases and J 1 base, leaving 11 bases between the germline ends. This CDR3 is built from 14 residues. The germline CDR1 and CDR2 sequences are GTSNPN and SVGIG (reference sequence). The CDR3 bases are TGTGCCTGGAGTCCTAAAGACAAGAACACTGAAGCTTTCTTT. It specifies CAWSPKDKNTEAFF.

The rearrangement uses TRBV19 and TRBJ1-6; possibly TRBD1 for D (5 bases). Trimming cost V 0 bases and J 9 bases, with 12 bases left between them. CDR1 and CDR2 from the germline V gene are LNHDA and SQIVND (reference sequence). There are 15 residues in the CDR3. CDR3 nucleotide sequence: TGTGCCAGTAGTATAGACCAGGGTCCGGTTTCACCCCTCCACTTT. Translated, it gives CASSIDQGPVSPLHF.

The J gene is TRBJ1-1, the V gene TRBV10-2; D remains unclear. The V gene's germline CDR1 is WSHSY and CDR2 SAAADI. Trimming shortened V by 6 bases and J by 1 base, and 9 bases separated the two germline ends. The CDR3 spans 13 residues. CDR3 protein: CASSLQRNTEAFF. The CDR3 DNA reads as TGCGCCAGCAGCCTCCAGCGGAACACTGAAGCTTTCTTT.

V gene TRBV7-3 combines with J gene TRBJ1-1; TRBD1 agrees at 8 bases. Looked up from germline, CDR1 is SGHTA and CDR2 is FQGTGA. The CDR3 extends over 14 amino acids. V lost 5 bases and J lost 6; bases outside the gene matches: 8. Here the CDR3 DNA reads TGTGCCAGCAGCAAACAGGACAGGGCGGCTGAAGCTTTCTTT. It specifies CASSKQDRAAEAFF.

This clone was counted a few times. This chain links TRBV5-6 with TRBJ2-5, with D unclear. This CDR3 is 14 amino acids long. Per the germline V gene, CDR1 is SGHDT and CDR2 is YYEEEE. Trimming took 2 bases from V and 1 from J, leaving 9 bases between them. Here the CDR3 DNA reads TGTGCCAGCAGCTTAGGTGGAGCCCAAGAGACCCAGTACTTC. This sequence encodes CASSLGGAQETQYF. The full variable domain, rest sourced from reference TRBV5-6 and TRBJ2-5, is DAGVTQSPTHLIKTRGQQVTLRCSPKSGHDTVSWYQQALGQGPQFIFQYYEEEERQRGNFPDRFSGHQFPNYSSELNVNALLLGDSALYLCASSLGGAQETQYFGPGTRLLVL.

This rearrangement joins TRBV9 to TRBJ2-5; 7 positions agree with TRBD2. This CDR3 is built from 14 residues. V dropped 2 bases and J dropped 5; count of bases not matched to a gene: 6. Germline-derived CDR1 and CDR2 are SGDLS and YYNGEE. CDR3 sequence: CASSVETSAETQYF. The CDR3 DNA is TGTGCCAGCAGCGTGGAAACTAGCGCGGAGACCCAGTACTTC. The complete variable domain, with remaining parts taken from reference TRBV9 and TRBJ2-5, reads DSGVTQTPKHLITATGQRVTLRCSPRSGDLSVYWYQQSLDQGLQFLIQYYNGEERAKGNILERFSAQQFPDLHSELNLSSLELGDSALYFCASSVETSAETQYFGPGTRLLVL.

This clone was detected only a few times. This chain joins TRBV2 and TRBJ2-4, with D perhaps TRBD1 (5 bases). The CDR3 spans 12 residues. CDR1 and CDR2 from the germline V gene are SNHLY and FYNNEI. V was pared by 4 bases and J by 6 bases, with 7 bases between. The CDR3 loop is CASSVQGNIQYF. CDR3 coding DNA: TGTGCCAGCAGTGTTCAGGGAAACATTCAGTACTTC.

The CDR3 loop is CASSVGIGDLKGTF. The CDR3 bases are TGTGCCAGCAGCGTGGGGATCGGAGACCTCAAGGGGACCTTC. The chain uses TRBV9 and TRBJ1-2; tentative D call: TRBD1 (5 bases). Trimming removed 2 bases at V and 14 bases at J, with 22 bases between. There are 14 residues in the CDR3. CDR1 and CDR2 (germline): SGDLS, YYNGEE.

About this clone itself: The sample has other DNA sequences that encode this CDR3 too. The chain couples TRBV6-2 or TRBV6-3 to TRBJ1-5, with TRBD1 matching 7 bases. The CDR3 spans 13 residues. From germline, CDR1 is MNHEY and CDR2 SVGEGT. J lost 4 bases, V lost 6 bases, and 3 bases had no gene match. The CDR3 DNA follows: TGTGCCAGCAGCCCCAGGGGGAATCAGCCCCAGCATTTT. It encodes CASSPRGNQPQHF.

The chain is built from TRBV7-2 and TRBJ1-2; D remains ambiguous. Per the germline V gene, CDR1 is SGHTA and CDR2 is FQGNSA. V lost 3 bases to trimming and J lost 4 bases, with 9 bases between them. This CDR3 has 13 amino acids. The CDR3 reads CASSLEVAYGYTF. CDR3 sequence (DNA): TGTGCCAGCAGCTTGGAGGTGGCCTATGGCTACACCTTC. The entire variable domain, with the rest obtained from reference TRBV7-2 and TRBJ1-2, is as follows: GAGVSQSPSNKVTEKGKDVELRCDPISGHTALYWYRQSLGQGLEFLIYFQGNSAPDKSGLPSDRFSAERTGGSVSTLTIQRTQQEDSAVYLCASSLEVAYGYTFGSGTRLTVV.

This rearrangement joins TRBV3-1 (or the pseudogene TRBV3-2) to TRBJ2-1, with TRBD2 identical over 10 bases. Trimming cost V 3 bases and J 7 bases; bases outside gene matches: 9. This CDR3 region has 16 residues. Per germline, CDR1 LGHDT and CDR2 YNNKEL (reference sequence). CDR3 DNA: TGTGCCAGCAGCCAGCTCCCCCGGACTAGCGGTAATGAGCAGTTCTTC. Translated, it gives CASSQLPRTSGNEQFF.